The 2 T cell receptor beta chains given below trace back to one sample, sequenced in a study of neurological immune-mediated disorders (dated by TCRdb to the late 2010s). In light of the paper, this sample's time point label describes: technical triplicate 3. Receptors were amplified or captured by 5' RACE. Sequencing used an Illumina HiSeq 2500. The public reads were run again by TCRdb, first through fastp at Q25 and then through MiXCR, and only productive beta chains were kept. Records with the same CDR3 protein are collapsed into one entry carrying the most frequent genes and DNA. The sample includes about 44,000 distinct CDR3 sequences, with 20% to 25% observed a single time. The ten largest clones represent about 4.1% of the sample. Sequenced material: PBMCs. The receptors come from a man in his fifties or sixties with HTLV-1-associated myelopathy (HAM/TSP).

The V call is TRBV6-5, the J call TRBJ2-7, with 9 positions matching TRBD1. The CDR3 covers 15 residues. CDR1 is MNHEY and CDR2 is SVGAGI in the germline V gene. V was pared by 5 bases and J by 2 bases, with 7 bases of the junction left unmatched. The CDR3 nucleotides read TGTGCCAGCAGTCGGGACAGGGCAACTACCTACGAGCAGTACTTC. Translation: CASSRDRATTYEQYF.

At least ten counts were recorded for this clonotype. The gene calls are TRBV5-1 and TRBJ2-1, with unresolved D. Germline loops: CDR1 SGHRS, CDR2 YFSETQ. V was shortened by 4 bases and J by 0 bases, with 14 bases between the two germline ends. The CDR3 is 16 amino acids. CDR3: CASSPGGVSSYNEQFF. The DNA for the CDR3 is TGCGCCAGCAGCCCGGGCGGCGTCAGCTCCTACAATGAGCAGTTCTTC.